The 22 T cell receptor beta chains below all came from one sample that was sequenced in a study of vaccination effects on CD4 cells after COVID-19. Their target antigens are unknown. Expansion with viral peptide pools was applied to antigen-specific CD4+ T cells by the ViraFEST assay prior to sequencing. Subsequent to a culture period of 10 to 11 days, CD4+ T cells were isolated. Every participant took two doses of the BNT162b2 or mRNA-1273 vaccine. Data came from immunoSEQ multiplex PCR; TCRdb stores just in-frame clones and leaves some out. The sample contains more than 40,000 clones, nearly 75% of which appear only once. The sequencing here drew on CD4+ T cells from PBMCs cultured with HCoV-OC43 spike peptides, taken after COVID-19 vaccination. Subset specified: HCoV-OC43 spike overlapping peptide pool stimulation. These receptor sequences come from a human donor who received a COVID-19 vaccine.

The J gene is TRBJ1-2, the V gene TRBV12-3 or TRBV12-4, with 8 bases lining up with TRBD1. This CDR3 region has 13 residues. Trimming cost V 3 bases and J 7 bases; bases outside gene matches: 4. The CDR3 loop is CASSLQGAGGYTF. DNA of the CDR3: TGTGCCAGCAGTTTGCAGGGGGCGGGTGGCTACACCTTC.

The V gene is TRBV6-5, the J gene TRBJ2-7; D not certain. The V gene lost 6 bases and the J gene lost 8 bases, with 20 bases spanning the gap. The CDR3 is 14 amino acids. The germline V gene encodes CDR1 MNHEY and CDR2 SVGAGI. This CDR3 reads CASSMSQTQGKQYF. Written as DNA, the CDR3 is TGTGCCAGCAGCATGAGCCAAACTCAAGGCAAGCAGTACTTC.

The V and J genes are TRBV6-5 and TRBJ1-2; 9 bases line up with TRBD1. This CDR3 has 15 residues. Germline CDR1 reads MNHEY; CDR2 reads SVGAGI. V lost 2 bases and J lost 8; bases outside the gene matches: 9. CDR3 sequence (DNA): TGTGCCAGCAGTTACGGAACAGGGGGCTCACCCGGCTACACCTTC. Translating gives CASSYGTGGSPGYTF.

This rearrangement joins TRBV12-5 to TRBJ2-5; either TRBD1 or TRBD2 may fit D (5 bases each). Trimming cost V 3 bases and J 5 bases, with 16 bases left between them. Germline loops: CDR1 LGHNT, CDR2 FRNRAP. The CDR3 is 15 amino acids. CDR3 amino acids: CASGFGTGAGETQYF. The CDR3 DNA reads TGTGCTAGTGGTTTTGGTACCGGGGCCGGGGAGACCCAGTACTTC.

This clone has more than one count but fewer than ten. V usage is TRBV20-1 and J usage is TRBJ1-2, with D hard to call. The germline CDR1 and CDR2 sequences are DFQATT and SNEGSKA (reference sequence). CDR3 size: 11 residues. V shed 2 bases and J shed 8 bases, with 9 bases lying between them. In DNA, the CDR3 is TGCAGTGCTAGATCCACTTCGGGCTACACCTTC. Translation: CSARSTSGYTF.

The CDR3 region is CASSPPGLAEENEQFF. The CDR3 region has the DNA TGTGCCAGCTCACCACCGGGACTAGCAGAAGAGAATGAGCAGTTCTTC. The chain links TRBV18 to TRBJ2-1, with 9 bases fitting TRBD2. Trimming removed 0 bases from V and 7 bases from J; junction bases left unmatched: 7. The CDR3 spans 16 residues. Germline V gene lookup returns CDR1 KGHSH and CDR2 LQKENI.

The chain combines TRBV21-1 with TRBJ1-5. TRBV21-1 is a pseudogene. The CDR3 has 11 residues. Here the CDR3 reads CASSSNQPQHF. The CDR3 bases are TGTGCCAGCAGCAGCAATCAGCCCCAGCATTTT.

V gene TRBV18 combines with J gene TRBJ2-7; no clear D gene. The CDR3 extends over 12 amino acids. From germline, CDR1 is KGHSH and CDR2 LQKENI. The V end lost 6 bases, the J end lost 6 bases, and 12 bases lay between the germline ends. The CDR3 bases are TGTGCCAGCTCCCAAACAGAAGGCGAGCAGTACTTC. Translation gives CASSQTEGEQYF.

This clone occurred a few times. V is TRBV7-9 and J is TRBJ2-7; D tentatively fits TRBD1 or TRBD2 (5 bases each). The CDR3 sequence is 13 residues long. V was shortened by 1 base and J by 5 bases, with 9 bases between the two germline ends. CDR1 and CDR2 (germline): SEHNR, FQNEAQ (reference sequence). CDR3 sequence (DNA): TGTGCCAGCAGCTTAGGGGGGTGGGACGAGCAGTACTTC. Protein product: CASSLGGWDEQYF. Variable domain in full (rest from reference TRBV7-9 and TRBJ2-7): DTGVSQNPRHKITKRGQNVTFRCDPISEHNRLYWYRQTLGQGPEFLTYFQNEAQLEKSRLLSDRFSAERPKGSFSTLEIQRTEQGDSAMYLCASSLGGWDEQYFGPGTRLTVT.

This sequence joins TRBV6-5 and TRBJ2-3; D uncertain. From germline, CDR1 is MNHEY and CDR2 SVGAGI. V lost 0 bases and J lost 0, with 10 bases in between. The CDR3 sequence is 16 residues long. CDR3 nucleotide sequence: TGTGCCAGCAGTTACTCAGGATTACCTAGCACAGATACGCAGTATTTT. Translating it yields CASSYSGLPSTDTQYF.

The gene calls are TRBV6-1 and TRBJ2-1; 14 nucleotides align to TRBD2. The ends lost 3 bases at V and 3 bases at J; junction bases unmatched: 4. CDR3 length: 17 residues. Per germline, CDR1 MNHNS and CDR2 SASEGT. The DNA for the CDR3 is TGTGCCAGCAGTGACTTAGGACTAGCGGGGGGCTACAATGAGCAGTTCTTC. Residues: CASSDLGLAGGYNEQFF.

The chain has TRBV6-5 and TRBJ2-1, with 7 nucleotides matching TRBD2. Germline CDR1 MNHEY, CDR2 SVGAGI. The CDR3 has 13 amino acids. V was clipped by 6 bases and J by 7 bases; unmatched bases: 6. This chain's CDR3 is CASRLGGGNEQFF. Written as DNA, the CDR3 is TGTGCCAGCAGACTGGGGGGGGGTAATGAGCAGTTCTTC.

The rearrangement links TRBV11-1 to TRBJ1-2; weak D call: TRBD1 (6 bases). The CDR3 is 15 residues long. Germline V gene data show CDR1 as SGHAT and CDR2 as FQDESV (reference sequence). Deletions cut 1 base from V and 8 bases from J, with 17 bases between. CDR3 sequence: CASSLGFMDSDGYTF. For the CDR3, the DNA is TGTGCCAGCAGCTTAGGCTTTATGGACAGCGACGGCTACACCTTC.

The V gene is TRBV10-3, the J gene TRBJ1-4, with D possibly matching TRBD1 (6 bases). Trimming stripped 6 bases from V and 8 bases from J, with 13 bases between. CDR1 and CDR2 from the germline V gene are ENHRY and SYGVKD. CDR3 size: 13 residues. CDR3 DNA sequence: TGTGCCATCAGGGGTCAGGGGCCCGAAAAACTGTTTTTT. Translated, it gives CAIRGQGPEKLFF.

The V gene is TRBV12-3 or TRBV12-4, the J gene TRBJ1-1; tentatively, D is TRBD1 (6 bases). CDR3 size: 11 residues. The germline V and J ends were trimmed by 8 bases and 10 bases, with 14 bases remaining between them. As DNA, the CDR3 is TGTGCCAGCGGAAACAGGGAGGGAGCTTTCTTT. The encoded protein is CASGNREGAFF.

The V and J genes are TRBV5-1 and TRBJ2-3, with 12 bases identical to TRBD2. CDR3 length: 15 amino acids. Germline assignment: CDR1 SGHRS and CDR2 YFSETQ. The junction had 3 bases not matched to a gene; V was cut back by 6 bases and J by 1 base. CDR3 in DNA: TGCGCCAGCACCCGGACTAGCGGGGGCACAGATACGCAGTATTTT. Translated, it gives CASTRTSGGTDTQYF.

This clone was counted a few times. The rearrangement links TRBV4-2 to TRBJ2-1; 8 bases align to TRBD2. The CDR3 runs to 15 residues. Trimming took 0 bases from V and 9 from J; bases not matched to a gene: 7. Germline V CDR1 and CDR2: LGHNA, YNFKEQ. For the CDR3, the DNA is TGTGCCAGCAGCCAAGACTCCGGGGGGGCAAGTGAGCAGTTCTTC. This gives the protein CASSQDSGGASEQFF.

The chain employs TRBV25-1 and TRBJ1-2, with 8 bases matching TRBD1. The germline CDR1 and CDR2 sequences are MGHDK and SYGVNS. This CDR3 spans 14 amino acids. The V segment lost 7 bases and the J segment 7 bases; nucleotides outside the gene matches: 11. The CDR3 protein is CASKHFGQGSGYTF. For the CDR3, the DNA is TGTGCCAGCAAACACTTTGGACAGGGATCTGGCTACACCTTC.

The J gene is TRBJ2-6, the V gene TRBV6-5; D not resolved. The CDR3 has 13 amino acids. With 11 bases removed from V and 0 bases from J, the gap between germline ends came to 8 bases. CDR1 and CDR2 (germline): MNHEY, SVGAGI. DNA of the CDR3: TGTGCCGCGTCGGGCTCTGGGGCCAACGTCCTGACTTTC. Its translation is CAASGSGANVLTF.

The table lists this clone with a few counts. This rearrangement joins TRBV25-1 to TRBJ1-1; D is possibly TRBD1 (5 bases). The germline V and J ends were trimmed by 7 bases and 1 base, with 10 bases remaining between them. There are 13 residues in the CDR3. Germline V gene data show CDR1 as MGHDK and CDR2 as SYGVNS. As DNA, the CDR3 is TGTGCCAGCACCCGGGACTGGAACACTGAAGCTTTCTTT. This translates into CASTRDWNTEAFF.

The chain couples TRBV30 to TRBJ1-2; tentatively, D is TRBD1 (5 bases). CDR1 is GTSNPN, CDR2 SVGIG, per germline (reference sequence). V lost 0 bases, J lost 6 bases, and 14 bases lay in between. The CDR3 extends over 14 amino acids. In DNA form, the CDR3 reads TGTGCCTGGAGTGTATTCAGGGCAGGTAATGGCTACACCTTC. Translated, it gives CAWSVFRAGNGYTF.

This clone was seen just once. V gene TRBV5-4 combines with J gene TRBJ2-7, with TRBD2 as a possible D gene (6 bases). In germline, CDR1 is SGHNT, CDR2 YYREEE (reference sequence). Trimming took off 0 bases at V and 0 bases at J, with 13 bases between the two ends. The CDR3 spans 16 residues. The CDR3 DNA sequence: TGTGCCAGCAGCTTGGCTGGGGGTAGCGGCTCCTACGAGCAGTACTTC. It is translated as CASSLAGGSGSYEQYF.